The entry that follows covers one T cell receptor beta chain sequence. This sample stems from a study of cytomegalovirus exposure and HLA in healthy donors. Germline lookup yields CDR1 MNHEY and CDR2 SMNVEV (reference sequence). The length of the CDR3 is 14 residues. V gave up 5 bases and J gave up 10 bases, with 18 bases separating them. The PCR ran on 60 Vbeta and 13 Jbeta primers. The repertoire was sequenced with immunoSEQ multiplex PCR; TCRdb's copy has only in-frame clones and lacks some. Of 150,000 to 250,000 clones detected, about four fifths appear once; the ten largest clones hold roughly 1.4%.

The sequence derives from a girl aged 10 to 17 in good health and CMV-seropositive. The source material was PBMCs. V gene TRBV27 combines with J gene TRBJ1-5, with no clear D. CDR3 amino acids: CASSPKLPGLPQHF. CDR3 nucleotide sequence: TGTGCCAGCAGTCCCAAGCTTCCGGGTCTCCCCCAGCATTTT.